Listed below are T cell receptor beta chains from one sample, sequenced in a study of shared clonotypes between healthy human individuals. Generated by immunoSEQ multiplex PCR, the TCRdb table keeps only in-frame clones and is missing some. Here the sample spans just over 2,000,000 clones, roughly 94% being singletons. The material sequenced was naive CD4+ T cells sorted from blood. Receptors were obtained from a man between 18 and 35 years old in good health. CDR3s include the opening cysteine and the closing phenylalanine or tryptophan. Each record gives: CDR3 length, J gene, V gene, clone size, D gene, CDR3 protein, CDR3 DNA. The D gene is left open where the match is weak. The size field is filled for only some rows; it gives once, few, many or a size class.

14	TRBJ2-2	TRBV6-1	once	TRBD1	CASSPTGATGELFF	TGTGCCAGCAGTCCGACAGGGGCCACCGGGGAGCTGTTTTTT
14	TRBJ1-5	TRBV28	-	-	CASSLEGTDQPQHF	TGTGCCAGCAGTCTCGAGGGAACCGATCAGCCCCAGCATTTT
15	TRBJ2-3	TRBV25-1	-	-	CASSDHRTNTDTQYF	TGTGCCAGCAGTGACCACAGGACAAACACAGATACGCAGTATTTT
11	TRBJ1-4	TRBV28	-	-	CASRDNEKLFF	TGTGCCAGCAGGGATAATGAAAAACTGTTTTTT
14	TRBJ1-5	TRBV6-5	-	-	CASSYSSGGQPQHF	TGTGCCAGCAGTTACTCGTCAGGAGGTCAGCCCCAGCATTTT
17	TRBJ2-7	TRBV15	-	TRBD1	CATSRGQGNAISYEQYF	TGTGCCACCAGCAGAGGACAGGGAAACGCAATCAGCTACGAGCAGTACTTC
12	TRBJ2-7	TRBV7-9	once	-	CASSLGQSEQYF	TGTGCCAGCAGCTTAGGGCAGAGCGAGCAGTACTTC
15	TRBJ2-7	TRBV9	-	TRBD2	CASSVMGLETSEQYF	TGTGCCAGCAGCGTAATGGGACTAGAAACCTCCGAGCAGTACTTC
15	TRBJ2-3	TRBV30	-	-	CAWRAGLTYTDTQYF	TGTGCCTGGAGGGCGGGACTTACCTACACAGATACGCAGTATTTT
15	TRBJ1-2	TRBV5-6	-	-	CASSLATGAVYGYTF	TGTGCCAGCAGCTTGGCGACCGGGGCAGTGTATGGCTACACCTTC
16	TRBJ1-2	TRBV9	-	TRBD1	CASSLNPGQSNYGYTF	TGTGCCAGCAGCCTCAACCCGGGACAGTCTAACTATGGCTACACCTTC
16	TRBJ1-3	TRBV25-1	-	-	CASSPAGTASGNTIYF	TGTGCCAGCAGCCCAGCCGGGACGGCCTCTGGAAACACCATATATTTT
15	TRBJ1-1	TRBV7-6	-	-	CASSLVKGGGTEAFF	TGTGCCAGCAGCTTAGTTAAGGGGGGAGGCACTGAAGCTTTCTTT
14	TRBJ2-3	TRBV2	-	-	CASRPGTGTDTQYF	TGTGCCAGCAGACCCGGGACGGGGACAGATACGCAGTATTTT
12	TRBJ2-5	TRBV5-6	-	-	CASSLAGQREYF	TGTGCCAGCAGCTTGGCCGGCCAGAGAGAGTACTTC
17	TRBJ1-4	TRBV4-2	-	-	CASSQENGQATNEKLFF	TGTGCCAGCAGCCAAGAAAATGGGCAGGCGACGAATGAAAAACTGTTTTTT
13	TRBJ2-5	TRBV19	once	TRBD1	CASKGQVRETQYF	TGTGCCAGCAAGGGACAGGTCCGAGAGACCCAGTACTTC
14	TRBJ2-3	TRBV28	-	-	CASGNHGPLDTQYF	TGTGCCAGCGGAAATCATGGACCCCTTGATACGCAGTATTTT
13	TRBJ1-5	TRBV23-1	-	-	CASSQVINQPQHF	TGCGCCAGCAGCCAAGTAATAAATCAGCCCCAGCATTTT
13	TRBJ2-4	TRBV2	-	-	CASSEEEGNIQYF	TGTGCCAGCAGTGAAGAGGAGGGGAACATTCAGTACTTC
15	TRBJ2-1	TRBV5-5	-	-	CASSRSLVLDNEQFF	TGTGCCAGCAGCCGGAGTTTAGTATTAGACAATGAGCAGTTCTTC
16	TRBJ2-6	TRBV7-6	-	-	CASSSGQVSGANVLTF	TGTGCCAGCAGCTCCGGACAAGTCTCTGGGGCCAACGTCCTGACTTTC
14	TRBJ2-1	TRBV6-5	-	-	CASRKDSTYNEQFF	TGTGCCAGCAGAAAAGACAGCACCTACAATGAGCAGTTCTTC
14	TRBJ1-1	TRBV6-5	-	TRBD1	CASRDRGGNGEAFF	TGTGCCAGCCGGGACAGGGGGGGTAATGGTGAAGCTTTCTTT
17	TRBJ2-3	TRBV18	-	TRBD2	CASSPQGLAGGTDTQYF	TGTGCCAGCTCACCACAGGGACTAGCGGGAGGCACAGATACGCAGTATTTT
15	TRBJ2-7	TRBV5-1	-	-	CASSMQATSSYEQYF	TGCGCCAGCAGCATGCAAGCGACAAGCTCCTACGAGCAGTACTTC
18	TRBJ1-4	TRBV10-2	-	TRBD1	CASSPGTGTGRGREKLFF	TGCGCCAGCAGTCCCGGAACCGGGACAGGAAGAGGAAGGGAAAAACTGTTTTTT
11	TRBJ1-2	TRBV6-5	-	-	CASSMAYGYTF	TGTGCCAGCAGCATGGCGTATGGCTACACCTTC
13	TRBJ2-7	TRBV19	-	TRBD1	CASRQGASYEQYF	TGTGCCAGCAGACAGGGTGCCTCCTACGAGCAGTACTTC
16	TRBJ2-3	TRBV2	-	TRBD2	CASSHTASGGRDTQYF	TGTGCCAGCAGTCACACCGCTAGCGGGGGCCGCGATACGCAGTATTTT
15	TRBJ2-3	TRBV7-9	-	-	CASSPQGSLTDTQYF	TGTGCCAGCAGCCCACAGGGATCCCTGACAGATACGCAGTATTTT
14	TRBJ1-2	TRBV18	-	-	CASSPREQGYGYTF	TGTGCCAGCTCACCACGGGAACAGGGCTATGGCTACACCTTC
16	TRBJ2-3	TRBV6-6	-	-	CASSAGIAGSTDTQYF	TGTGCCAGCAGTGCCGGGATTGCGGGGAGCACAGATACGCAGTATTTT
16	TRBJ1-2	TRBV28	-	TRBD1	CASSLNRGRLSDGYTF	TGTGCCAGCAGTTTAAACAGGGGGCGCTTATCGGATGGCTACACCTTC
13	TRBJ2-5	TRBV6-1	-	TRBD1	CASSGQVQETQYF	TGTGCCAGCTCTGGACAGGTACAAGAGACCCAGTACTTC
15	TRBJ2-3	TRBV27	-	-	CASPETPASTDTQYF	TGTGCCAGCCCCGAGACCCCTGCTAGCACAGATACGCAGTATTTT
17	TRBJ2-2	TRBV18	-	TRBD1	CASSPPVGTGNTGELFF	TGTGCCAGCTCACCTCCGGTCGGGACAGGGAACACCGGGGAGCTGTTTTTT
15	TRBJ1-1	TRBV6-6	-	-	CASRTGWKTDTEAFF	TGTGCCAGCAGGACGGGGTGGAAAACAGACACTGAAGCTTTCTTT
14	TRBJ1-2	TRBV2	few	-	CASSAGHGNYGYTF	TGTGCCAGCAGTGCCGGACACGGCAACTATGGCTACACCTTC
13	TRBJ2-5	TRBV11-1	-	-	CASSVQIQETQYF	TGTGCCAGCAGCGTCCAGATTCAAGAGACCCAGTACTTC
13	TRBJ2-5	TRBV10-3	-	TRBD2	CASGTSGSETQYF	TGTGCCAGCGGGACTAGCGGGAGTGAGACCCAGTACTTC
13	TRBJ2-5	TRBV7-7	-	TRBD2	CASSLGGRETQYF	TGTGCTAGCAGCTTGGGGGGGAGAGAGACCCAGTACTTC
18	TRBJ2-5	TRBV7-2	-	TRBD2	CASSHRGGLAGYPETQYF	TGTGCCAGCAGCCACAGGGGAGGACTAGCGGGGTATCCAGAGACCCAGTACTTC
12	TRBJ1-5	TRBV10-3	-	-	CAIRSPGQPQHF	TGTGCCATCAGATCCCCCGGTCAGCCCCAGCATTTT
14	TRBJ1-2	TRBV18	-	TRBD1	CASSPGQTEGGYTF	TGTGCCAGCTCACCGGGACAGACCGAAGGAGGCTACACCTTC
14	TRBJ2-7	TRBV6-5	-	-	CATQRLIGPYEQYF	TGTGCCACCCAGCGTTTAATAGGTCCCTACGAGCAGTACTTC
11	TRBJ1-2	TRBV20-1	-	-	CSAVSGTGYTF	TGCAGTGCTGTCTCAGGGACCGGCTACACCTTC
17	TRBJ2-7	TRBV18	-	-	CASSPPNFRGKVGEQYF	TGTGCCAGCTCACCACCTAACTTTCGAGGGAAGGTCGGCGAGCAGTACTTC
16	TRBJ2-4	TRBV5-6	-	TRBD1	CASSLGQGVAKNIQYF	TGTGCCAGCAGCTTGGGTCAGGGGGTAGCCAAAAACATTCAGTACTTC
12	TRBJ2-7	TRBV7-2	-	-	CASSLNLREQYF	TGTGCCAGCAGCTTAAACCTCCGCGAGCAGTACTTC
15	TRBJ1-6	TRBV28	-	TRBD1	CASSLSDRGEAPLHF	TGTGCCAGCAGTTTATCGGACAGGGGAGAGGCACCCCTCCACTTT
13	TRBJ1-4	TRBV30	-	TRBD1	CAWSGQGGEKLFF	TGTGCCTGGAGTGGACAGGGAGGTGAAAAACTGTTTTTT
16	TRBJ1-5	TRBV28	-	-	CASRQGGGLTNQPQHF	TGTGCCAGCAGACAAGGTGGCGGATTGACTAATCAGCCCCAGCATTTT
15	TRBJ1-2	TRBV6-5	-	-	CASSRTGNQMQGYTF	TGTGCCAGCAGTCGCACAGGGAATCAAATGCAGGGCTACACCTTC
15	TRBJ2-3	TRBV5-4	-	-	CASRRELGGPDTQYF	TGTGCCAGCAGAAGGGAATTGGGGGGCCCAGATACGCAGTATTTT
14	TRBJ1-2	TRBV6-5	-	-	CASSYSPGLDGYTF	TGTGCCAGCAGTTACTCCCCAGGGCTGGATGGCTACACCTTC
13	TRBJ2-7	TRBV27	-	-	CASSSPNSYEQYF	TGTGCCAGCAGTTCACCCAACTCCTACGAGCAGTACTTC
13	TRBJ2-1	TRBV7-7	-	-	CASSLERGDEQFF	TGTGCTAGCAGCTTAGAGAGGGGGGATGAGCAGTTCTTC
13	TRBJ1-6	TRBV30	once	TRBD1	CAWSGRGDSPLHF	TGTGCCTGGAGTGGCAGGGGGGACTCACCCCTCCACTTT